This T cell receptor beta chain was obtained from a study of cytomegalovirus exposure and HLA in healthy donors. In the study overall: As released early, the data held roughly 85 million unique TCRs from HLA-typed donors.

PCR employed 60 Vbeta and 13 Jbeta primers. Using immunoSEQ multiplex PCR, the repertoire was profiled, and TCRdb retains in-frame clones only, with some absent. This table has around 80,000 clones, under 80% appearing once. Study-wide results and caveats: The investigators catalogued 150 to 200 TCR beta chains as cytomegalovirus-associated.

V was pared by 2 bases and J by 1 base, with 9 bases between. The CDR3 extends over 14 amino acids. Germline loops: CDR1 SGHRS, CDR2 YFSETQ. On this clone itself: Its matching antigen is unknown.

Sequenced material: PBMCs. The clonotype was recovered from a man aged 35 to 55 in good health and CMV-seropositive. The chain has TRBV5-1 and TRBJ2-5; D remains ambiguous. CDR3 region: CASSLIHSQETQYF. The CDR3 DNA is TGCGCCAGCAGCTTAATACACAGCCAAGAGACCCAGTACTTC.